Listed below are T cell receptor beta chains from one sample, sequenced in a study of cytomegalovirus exposure and HLA in healthy donors. The protocol was immunoSEQ multiplex PCR, while the TCRdb copy is restricted to in-frame clones and leaves out a portion. The sample has 90,000 to 130,000 clones, about four fifths seen once; the top ten hold more than 20%. Sequencing was done on a sample of PBMCs. These TCRs come from a man aged 25 to 45 in good health and CMV-seropositive. CDR3s include the opening cysteine and the closing phenylalanine or tryptophan. Fields, in order: D gene, J gene, V gene, clone size, CDR3 DNA, CDR3 protein. The D gene is left open where the match is weak. Size is omitted from some rows. Given values are once, few, many or a class for expanded clones.

d_gene: -; j_gene: TRBJ2-5; v_gene: TRBV27; abundance: -; CDR3nt: TGTGCCAGCAGTTTAAATTTGGTGTCGGCGGCGAGAACCCAGTACTTC; CDR3aa: CASSLNLVSAARTQYF
d_gene: TRBD2; j_gene: TRBJ2-3; v_gene: TRBV28; abundance: once; CDR3nt: TGTGCCAGCAGTTTTGCGGGGGGGCGAGATACGCAGTATTTT; CDR3aa: CASSFAGGRDTQYF
d_gene: -; j_gene: TRBJ1-3; v_gene: TRBV19; abundance: -; CDR3nt: TGTGCCAGTATCAACCGGGGGGGTACTGGAAACACCATATATTTT; CDR3aa: CASINRGGTGNTIYF
d_gene: TRBD1; j_gene: TRBJ2-1; v_gene: TRBV7-2; abundance: once; CDR3nt: TGTGCCAGCAGTTGGGACAGGGGGCCCATCAATGAGCAGTTCTTC; CDR3aa: CASSWDRGPINEQFF
d_gene: -; j_gene: TRBJ1-1; v_gene: TRBV2; abundance: once; CDR3nt: TGTGCCAGCAGCGCGTTACGGGGGGGAGCTTTCTTT; CDR3aa: CASSALRGGAFF
d_gene: TRBD2; j_gene: TRBJ2-1; v_gene: TRBV5-1; abundance: -; CDR3nt: TGCGCCAGCAGCTTGGAAGCGGGAGCTTGGAATGAGCAGTTCTTC; CDR3aa: CASSLEAGAWNEQFF
d_gene: TRBD2; j_gene: TRBJ2-2; v_gene: TRBV2; abundance: -; CDR3nt: TGTGCCAGCAGTGACTGGGTAGCGGGAGAAATCGGGGAGCTGTTTTTT; CDR3aa: CASSDWVAGEIGELFF
d_gene: TRBD1; j_gene: TRBJ1-6; v_gene: TRBV9; abundance: few; CDR3nt: TGTGCCAGCAGCGTGGCTCCCTACAGGGGTAATTCACCCCTCCACTTT; CDR3aa: CASSVAPYRGNSPLHF
d_gene: -; j_gene: TRBJ1-1; v_gene: TRBV5-6; abundance: -; CDR3nt: TGTGCCAGCAGCTTGTCCGGGGGAGCGGCTGAAGCTTTCTTT; CDR3aa: CASSLSGGAAEAFF
d_gene: -; j_gene: TRBJ1-3; v_gene: TRBV15; abundance: -; CDR3nt: TGTGCCACCAGCAGAGACCCAGGAAGAGGAAACACCATATATTTT; CDR3aa: CATSRDPGRGNTIYF
d_gene: -; j_gene: TRBJ1-2; v_gene: TRBV5-1; abundance: -; CDR3nt: TGCGCCAGCAGCGGGGGACGGGGGTATGGCTACACCTTC; CDR3aa: CASSGGRGYGYTF
d_gene: -; j_gene: TRBJ1-2; v_gene: TRBV28; abundance: -; CDR3nt: TGTGCCAGCCTGGACAGAAGATCCTATGGCTACACCTTC; CDR3aa: CASLDRRSYGYTF
d_gene: TRBD2; j_gene: TRBJ2-5; v_gene: TRBV6-4; abundance: -; CDR3nt: TGTGCCAGCAGTGAATCACCTAGCGGACAAGAGACCCAGTACTTC; CDR3aa: CASSESPSGQETQYF
d_gene: TRBD1; j_gene: TRBJ2-7; v_gene: TRBV19; abundance: -; CDR3nt: TGTGCCAGTAGCGAGACAGGGGGCGGGTACGAGCAGTACTTC; CDR3aa: CASSETGGGYEQYF
d_gene: -; j_gene: TRBJ1-1; v_gene: TRBV7-2; abundance: few; CDR3nt: TGTGCCAGCAGCACTAATTTGAGGATGGGCACTGAAGCTTTCTTT; CDR3aa: CASSTNLRMGTEAFF
d_gene: TRBD2; j_gene: TRBJ2-7; v_gene: TRBV18; abundance: -; CDR3nt: TGTGCCAGCTCCGTTAGCGGGGACCACGAGCAGTACTTC; CDR3aa: CASSVSGDHEQYF
d_gene: -; j_gene: TRBJ1-1; v_gene: TRBV7-8; abundance: -; CDR3nt: TGTGCCAGCAGCTTTCTGACTGAGAACACTGAAGCTTTCTTT; CDR3aa: CASSFLTENTEAFF
d_gene: TRBD2; j_gene: TRBJ2-1; v_gene: TRBV6-1; abundance: few; CDR3nt: TGTGCCAGCATTACTAGCGGGAGGCGGTCCAATGAGCAGTTCTTC; CDR3aa: CASITSGRRSNEQFF
d_gene: TRBD1; j_gene: TRBJ1-6; v_gene: TRBV19; abundance: -; CDR3nt: TGTGCCAGTAGTATGAACAGGGGGCTGAATAATTCACCCCTCCACTTT; CDR3aa: CASSMNRGLNNSPLHF
d_gene: TRBD2; j_gene: TRBJ2-1; v_gene: TRBV7-9; abundance: -; CDR3nt: TGTGCCAGCAGCTTGATTAACAAGCCGGGAGGTGAGCAGTTCTTC; CDR3aa: CASSLINKPGGEQFF
d_gene: TRBD1; j_gene: TRBJ2-2; v_gene: TRBV11-1; abundance: -; CDR3nt: TGTGCCAGCAGCTTATATGGGACAGATAACACCGGGGAGCTGTTTTTT; CDR3aa: CASSLYGTDNTGELFF
d_gene: -; j_gene: TRBJ2-7; v_gene: TRBV28; abundance: -; CDR3nt: TGTGCCAGCATTCATGGGAGTCAATACGAGCAGTACTTC; CDR3aa: CASIHGSQYEQYF
d_gene: -; j_gene: TRBJ2-5; v_gene: TRBV9; abundance: -; CDR3nt: TGTGCCAGCAGCGTAGAGGGAGTCTGGGAGACCCAGTACTTC; CDR3aa: CASSVEGVWETQYF
d_gene: -; j_gene: TRBJ2-1; v_gene: TRBV10-3; abundance: -; CDR3nt: TGTGCCATCAGTGTGGGCAGGGGAGTCAATGAGCAGTTCTTC; CDR3aa: CAISVGRGVNEQFF
d_gene: -; j_gene: TRBJ2-7; v_gene: TRBV5-1; abundance: -; CDR3nt: TGCGCCAGCAGCTTGTGGCAGGGCAGCTCCTACGAGCAGTACTTC; CDR3aa: CASSLWQGSSYEQYF
d_gene: -; j_gene: TRBJ1-5; v_gene: TRBV20-1; abundance: once; CDR3nt: TGCAGTGCGGGGGGAGGGCCCCAGCATTTT; CDR3aa: CSAGGGPQHF
d_gene: TRBD1; j_gene: TRBJ2-7; v_gene: TRBV28; abundance: -; CDR3nt: TGTGCCAGCACCATGACAGGGGTCTACGAGCAGTACTTC; CDR3aa: CASTMTGVYEQYF
d_gene: -; j_gene: TRBJ2-6; v_gene: TRBV11-2; abundance: -; CDR3nt: TGTGCCAGCAGCTTTACGTGGGGACATTACTCTGGGGCCAACGTCCTGACTTTC; CDR3aa: CASSFTWGHYSGANVLTF
d_gene: TRBD2; j_gene: TRBJ2-3; v_gene: TRBV18; abundance: few; CDR3nt: TGTGCCAGCTCACCTTACCAGCTCAGAGCGGGAGCAGATACGCAGTATTTT; CDR3aa: CASSPYQLRAGADTQYF
d_gene: -; j_gene: TRBJ1-2; v_gene: TRBV5-4; abundance: -; CDR3nt: TGTGCCAGCAGCTTGGTAGGCGGCAGGGAGGACTATGGCTACACCTTC; CDR3aa: CASSLVGGREDYGYTF
d_gene: TRBD2; j_gene: TRBJ2-1; v_gene: TRBV5-1; abundance: -; CDR3nt: TGCGCCAGCAGCTTGAGGCCTAGCGGATTTAGGAGGCAGTTCTTC; CDR3aa: CASSLRPSGFRRQFF
d_gene: TRBD2; j_gene: TRBJ2-3; v_gene: TRBV19; abundance: -; CDR3nt: TGTGCCAGTAGTATTGGAGCCAGCGGGGGAAGAGATACGCAGTATTTT; CDR3aa: CASSIGASGGRDTQYF
d_gene: TRBD1; j_gene: TRBJ1-2; v_gene: TRBV15; abundance: -; CDR3nt: TGTGCCACCAGCCGAAAAGGGACAGGGGACGGCTACACCTTC; CDR3aa: CATSRKGTGDGYTF
d_gene: -; j_gene: TRBJ1-2; v_gene: TRBV7-3; abundance: -; CDR3nt: TGTGCCAGCAGCTTATCCAGGACATATGGCTACACCTTC; CDR3aa: CASSLSRTYGYTF
d_gene: TRBD2; j_gene: TRBJ2-5; v_gene: TRBV7-9; abundance: once; CDR3nt: TGTGCCAGCAGCTCAGGACTAGCGGGGACCCAAGAGACCCAGTACTTC; CDR3aa: CASSSGLAGTQETQYF
d_gene: -; j_gene: TRBJ1-6; v_gene: TRBV5-1; abundance: -; CDR3nt: TGCGCCAGCAGCTTGGCAGGGTCGAGCTCCTATAATTCACCCCTCCACTTT; CDR3aa: CASSLAGSSSYNSPLHF
d_gene: -; j_gene: TRBJ1-3; v_gene: TRBV19; abundance: -; CDR3nt: TGTGCCAGTAGTATCGCCGGGACAACTGGAAACACCATATATTTT; CDR3aa: CASSIAGTTGNTIYF
d_gene: TRBD1; j_gene: TRBJ2-3; v_gene: TRBV5-5; abundance: -; CDR3nt: TGTGCCAGCAGTCTTTACAGGGGAACAGATACGCAGTATTTT; CDR3aa: CASSLYRGTDTQYF
d_gene: -; j_gene: TRBJ2-6; v_gene: TRBV5-1; abundance: -; CDR3nt: TGCGCCAGCAGCTTGGGGGCAGGAGGGTCGGGGACTGGGGCCAACGTCCTGACTTTC; CDR3aa: CASSLGAGGSGTGANVLTF
d_gene: -; j_gene: TRBJ2-1; v_gene: TRBV2; abundance: -; CDR3nt: TGTGCCAGCAGTGAGGGCTGGGGGGTTTACAATGAGCAGTTCTTC; CDR3aa: CASSEGWGVYNEQFF
d_gene: -; j_gene: TRBJ2-7; v_gene: TRBV6-1; abundance: once; CDR3nt: TGTGCCAGCAGTGAATTGGGGGCAGGGACCTCCTACGAGCAGTACTTC; CDR3aa: CASSELGAGTSYEQYF
d_gene: TRBD1; j_gene: TRBJ1-2; v_gene: TRBV27; abundance: -; CDR3nt: TGTGCCAGCAGACCCACAGGGGGCGCCGGTGGCTACACCTTC; CDR3aa: CASRPTGGAGGYTF
d_gene: TRBD2; j_gene: TRBJ2-2; v_gene: TRBV7-2; abundance: -; CDR3nt: TGTGCCAGCAGCTTCAGACTAGCGGGAGTATTGAACACCGGGGAGCTGTTTTTT; CDR3aa: CASSFRLAGVLNTGELFF
d_gene: TRBD1; j_gene: TRBJ1-5; v_gene: TRBV19; abundance: -; CDR3nt: TGTGCCAGTAGTATAGCCCGCTTCGGACAGGGGGCTCGTCAGCCCCAGCATTTT; CDR3aa: CASSIARFGQGARQPQHF
d_gene: -; j_gene: TRBJ2-4; v_gene: TRBV29-1; abundance: -; CDR3nt: TGCAGCGTTGCGGAGATAGCCAAAAACATTCAGTACTTC; CDR3aa: CSVAEIAKNIQYF
d_gene: -; j_gene: TRBJ1-3; v_gene: TRBV9; abundance: -; CDR3nt: TGTGCCAGCAGCGTAGAGGAGGGGATTGGAAACACCATATATTTT; CDR3aa: CASSVEEGIGNTIYF
d_gene: -; j_gene: TRBJ2-1; v_gene: TRBV5-1; abundance: -; CDR3nt: TGCGCCAGCAGCTTGGCCCAGGGCGACAATGAGCAGTTCTTC; CDR3aa: CASSLAQGDNEQFF
d_gene: -; j_gene: TRBJ1-5; v_gene: TRBV28; abundance: -; CDR3nt: TGTGCCAGCAGTTCCCTGTTACAGCCCCAGCATTTT; CDR3aa: CASSSLLQPQHF
d_gene: TRBD2; j_gene: TRBJ2-3; v_gene: TRBV5-1; abundance: -; CDR3nt: TGCGCCAGCAGCTCAAACCCGGGACTAGCGGGGGAAGATACGCAGTATTTT; CDR3aa: CASSSNPGLAGEDTQYF
d_gene: -; j_gene: TRBJ2-5; v_gene: TRBV4-1; abundance: -; CDR3nt: TGCGCCAGCAGCCAAGTACCCAGGCCATTCCAAGAGACCCAGTACTTC; CDR3aa: CASSQVPRPFQETQYF
d_gene: -; j_gene: TRBJ1-2; v_gene: TRBV29-1; abundance: -; CDR3nt: TGCAGCGTGGTCGAAGAGGCCTTCTATGGCTACACCTTC; CDR3aa: CSVVEEAFYGYTF